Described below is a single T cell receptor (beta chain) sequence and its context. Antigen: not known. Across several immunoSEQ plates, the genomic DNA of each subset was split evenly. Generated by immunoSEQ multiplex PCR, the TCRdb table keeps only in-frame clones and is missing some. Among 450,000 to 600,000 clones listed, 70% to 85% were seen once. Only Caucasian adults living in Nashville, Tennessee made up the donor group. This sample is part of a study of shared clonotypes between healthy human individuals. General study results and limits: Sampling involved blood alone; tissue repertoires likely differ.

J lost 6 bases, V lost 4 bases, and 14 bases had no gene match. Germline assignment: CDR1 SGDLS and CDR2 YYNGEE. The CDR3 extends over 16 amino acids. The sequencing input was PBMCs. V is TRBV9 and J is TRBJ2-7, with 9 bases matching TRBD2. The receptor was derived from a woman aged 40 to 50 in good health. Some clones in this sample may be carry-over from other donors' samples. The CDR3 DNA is TGTGCCAGCAGCCACGGACGGGGACTAGCACGGTCCGAGCAGTACTTC. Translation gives CASSHGRGLARSEQYF. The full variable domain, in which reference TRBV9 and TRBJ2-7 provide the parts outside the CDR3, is DSGVTQTPKHLITATGQRVTLRCSPRSGDLSVYWYQQSLDQGLQFLIQYYNGEERAKGNILERFSAQQFPDLHSELNLSSLELGDSALYFCASSHGRGLARSEQYFGPGTRLTVT.